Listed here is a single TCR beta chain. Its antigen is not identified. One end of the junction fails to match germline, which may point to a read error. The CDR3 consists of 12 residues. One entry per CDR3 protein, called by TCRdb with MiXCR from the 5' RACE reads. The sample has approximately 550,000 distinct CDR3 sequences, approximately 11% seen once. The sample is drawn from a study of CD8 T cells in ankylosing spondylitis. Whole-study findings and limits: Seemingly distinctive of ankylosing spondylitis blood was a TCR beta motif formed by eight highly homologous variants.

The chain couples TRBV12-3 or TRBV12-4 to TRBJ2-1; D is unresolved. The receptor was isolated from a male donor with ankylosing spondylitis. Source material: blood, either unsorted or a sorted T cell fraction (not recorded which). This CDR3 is CASSSPDSRKVF. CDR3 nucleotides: TGTGCCAGCAGTTCGCCGGATTCCAGAAAGGTCTTC.